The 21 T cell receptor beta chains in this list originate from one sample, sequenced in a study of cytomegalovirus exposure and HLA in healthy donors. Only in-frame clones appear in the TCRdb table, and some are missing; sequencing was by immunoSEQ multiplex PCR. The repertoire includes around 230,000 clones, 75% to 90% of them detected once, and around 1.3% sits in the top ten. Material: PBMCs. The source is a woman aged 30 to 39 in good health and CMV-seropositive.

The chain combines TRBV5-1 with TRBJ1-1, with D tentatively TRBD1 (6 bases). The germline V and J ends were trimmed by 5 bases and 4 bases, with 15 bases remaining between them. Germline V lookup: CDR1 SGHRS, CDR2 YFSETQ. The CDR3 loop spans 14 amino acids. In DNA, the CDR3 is TGCGCCAGCAGACAAACAGGGCTGGGCACTGAAGCTTTCTTT. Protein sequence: CASRQTGLGTEAFF. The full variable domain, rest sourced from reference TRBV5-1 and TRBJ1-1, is KAGVTQTPRYLIKTRGQQVTLSCSPISGHRSVSWYQQTPGQGLQFLFEYFSETQRNKGNFPGRFSGRQFSNSRSEMNVSTLELGDSALYLCASRQTGLGTEAFFGQGTRLTVV.

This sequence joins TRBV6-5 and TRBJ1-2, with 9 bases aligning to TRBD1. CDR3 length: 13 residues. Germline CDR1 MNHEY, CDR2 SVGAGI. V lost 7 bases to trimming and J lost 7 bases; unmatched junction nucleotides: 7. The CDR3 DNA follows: TGTGCCAGCAAGGTGGGACAGGGAGGTGGCTACACCTTC. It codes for CASKVGQGGGYTF.

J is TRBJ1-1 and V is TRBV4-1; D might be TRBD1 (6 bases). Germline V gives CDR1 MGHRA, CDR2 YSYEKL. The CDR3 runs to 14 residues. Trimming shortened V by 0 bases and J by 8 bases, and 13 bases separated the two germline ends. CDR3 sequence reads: CASSQERGALEAFF. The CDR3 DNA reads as TGCGCCAGCAGCCAAGAGCGGGGGGCTCTAGAAGCTTTCTTT.

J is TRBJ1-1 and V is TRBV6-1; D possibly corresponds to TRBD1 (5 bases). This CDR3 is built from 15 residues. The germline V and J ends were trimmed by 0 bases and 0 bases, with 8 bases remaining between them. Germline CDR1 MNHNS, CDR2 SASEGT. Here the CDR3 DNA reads TGTGCCAGCAGTGAAGCTAAGGGGATGAACACTGAAGCTTTCTTT. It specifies CASSEAKGMNTEAFF.

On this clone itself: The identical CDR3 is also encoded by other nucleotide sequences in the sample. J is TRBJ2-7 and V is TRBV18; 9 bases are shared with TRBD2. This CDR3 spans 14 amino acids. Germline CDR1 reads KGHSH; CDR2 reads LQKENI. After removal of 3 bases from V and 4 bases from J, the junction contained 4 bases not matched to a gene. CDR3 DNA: TGTGCCAGCTCACCGGCGGGGGGGAGGTACGAGCAGTACTTC. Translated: CASSPAGGRYEQYF.

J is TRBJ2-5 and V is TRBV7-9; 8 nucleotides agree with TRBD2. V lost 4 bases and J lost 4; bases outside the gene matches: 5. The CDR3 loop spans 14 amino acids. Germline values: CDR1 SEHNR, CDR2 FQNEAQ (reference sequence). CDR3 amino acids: CASSSPTSAETQYF. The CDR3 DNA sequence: TGTGCCAGCAGCTCCCCGACTAGCGCAGAGACCCAGTACTTC. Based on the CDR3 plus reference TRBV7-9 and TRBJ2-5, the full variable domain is DTGVSQNPRHKITKRGQNVTFRCDPISEHNRLYWYRQTLGQGPEFLTYFQNEAQLEKSRLLSDRFSAERPKGSFSTLEIQRTEQGDSAMYLCASSSPTSAETQYFGPGTRLLVL.

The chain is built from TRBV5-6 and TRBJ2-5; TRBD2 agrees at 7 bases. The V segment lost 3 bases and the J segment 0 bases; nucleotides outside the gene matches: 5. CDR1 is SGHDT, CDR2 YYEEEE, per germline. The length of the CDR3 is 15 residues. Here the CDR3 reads CASSSSGGYQETQYF. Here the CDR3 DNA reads TGTGCCAGCAGCTCCTCCGGGGGGTACCAAGAGACCCAGTACTTC.

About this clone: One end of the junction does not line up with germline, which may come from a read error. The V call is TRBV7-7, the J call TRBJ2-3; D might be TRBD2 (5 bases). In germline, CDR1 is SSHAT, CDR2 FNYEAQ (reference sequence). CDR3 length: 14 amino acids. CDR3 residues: CASSLGLSTDTQYF. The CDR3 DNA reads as TGTGCTAGCAGCTTAGGACTGAGCACAGATACGCAGTATTTT.

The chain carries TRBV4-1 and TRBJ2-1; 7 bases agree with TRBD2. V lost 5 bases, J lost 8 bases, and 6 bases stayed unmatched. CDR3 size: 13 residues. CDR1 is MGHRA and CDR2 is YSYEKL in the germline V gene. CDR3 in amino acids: CASSGGGPYEQFF. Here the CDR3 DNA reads TGCGCCAGCAGCGGGGGAGGGCCATATGAGCAGTTCTTC.

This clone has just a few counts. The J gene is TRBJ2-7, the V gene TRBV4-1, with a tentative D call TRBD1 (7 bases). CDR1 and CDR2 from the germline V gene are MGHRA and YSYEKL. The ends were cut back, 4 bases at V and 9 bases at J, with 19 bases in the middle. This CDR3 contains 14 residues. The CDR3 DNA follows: TGCGCCAGCAGCCCCTGGGACAGCCCGGGGGTGCAGTACTTC. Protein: CASSPWDSPGVQYF.

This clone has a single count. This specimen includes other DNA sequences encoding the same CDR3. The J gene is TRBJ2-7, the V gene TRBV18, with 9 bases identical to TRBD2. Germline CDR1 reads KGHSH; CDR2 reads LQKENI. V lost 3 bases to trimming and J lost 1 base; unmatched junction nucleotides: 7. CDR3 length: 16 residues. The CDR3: CASSPPGLAFSYEQYF. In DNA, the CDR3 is TGTGCCAGCTCACCCCCGGGACTAGCATTTTCCTACGAGCAGTACTTC. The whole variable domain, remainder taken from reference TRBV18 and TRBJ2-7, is NAGVMQNPRHLVRRRGQEARLRCSPMKGHSHVYWYRQLPEEGLKFMVYLQKENIIDESGMPKERFSAEFPKEGPSILRIQQVVRGDSAAYFCASSPPGLAFSYEQYFGPGTRLTVT.

CDR3 region: CASSLGENSNQPQHF. CDR3 DNA sequence: TGTGCCAGCAGTTTAGGAGAAAATAGCAATCAGCCCCAGCATTTT. V usage is TRBV27 and J usage is TRBJ1-5, with no clear D. Trimming pared 2 bases from V and 0 bases from J, leaving 8 bases between. This CDR3 spans 15 amino acids. From germline, CDR1 is MNHEY and CDR2 SMNVEV (reference sequence).

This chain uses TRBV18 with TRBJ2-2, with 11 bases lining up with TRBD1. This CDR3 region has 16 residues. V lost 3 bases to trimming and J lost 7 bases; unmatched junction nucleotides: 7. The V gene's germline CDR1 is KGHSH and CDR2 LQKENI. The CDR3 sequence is CASSPPRTGGLGELFF. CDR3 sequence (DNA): TGTGCCAGCTCACCCCCAAGGACAGGGGGCCTCGGGGAGCTGTTTTTT.

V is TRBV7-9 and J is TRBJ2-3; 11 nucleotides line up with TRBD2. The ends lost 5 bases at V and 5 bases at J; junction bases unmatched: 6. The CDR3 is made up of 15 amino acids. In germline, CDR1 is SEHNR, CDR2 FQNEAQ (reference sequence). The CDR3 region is CASSPLAGAVDTQYF. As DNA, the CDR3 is TGTGCCAGCAGCCCACTAGCGGGAGCGGTAGATACGCAGTATTTT.

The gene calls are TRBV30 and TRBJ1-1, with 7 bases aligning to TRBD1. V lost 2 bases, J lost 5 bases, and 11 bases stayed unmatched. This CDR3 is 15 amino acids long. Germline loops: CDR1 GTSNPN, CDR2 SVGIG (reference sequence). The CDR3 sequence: CAWSRDPGGRTEAFF. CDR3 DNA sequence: TGTGCCTGGAGTAGGGATCCAGGGGGTCGGACTGAAGCTTTCTTT.

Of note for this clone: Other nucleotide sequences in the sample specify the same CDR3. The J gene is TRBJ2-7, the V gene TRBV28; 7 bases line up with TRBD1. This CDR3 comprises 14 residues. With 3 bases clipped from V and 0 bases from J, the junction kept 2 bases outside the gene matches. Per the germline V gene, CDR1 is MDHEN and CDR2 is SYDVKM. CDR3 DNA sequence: TGTGCCAGCAGTTTCAGGGGGAGCTCCTACGAGCAGTACTTC. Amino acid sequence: CASSFRGSSYEQYF. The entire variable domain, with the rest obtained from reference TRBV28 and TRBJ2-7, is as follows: DVKVTQSSRYLVKRTGEKVFLECVQDMDHENMFWYRQDPGLGLRLIYFSYDVKMKEKGDIPEGYSVSREKKERFSLILESASTNQTSMYLCASSFRGSSYEQYFGPGTRLTVT.

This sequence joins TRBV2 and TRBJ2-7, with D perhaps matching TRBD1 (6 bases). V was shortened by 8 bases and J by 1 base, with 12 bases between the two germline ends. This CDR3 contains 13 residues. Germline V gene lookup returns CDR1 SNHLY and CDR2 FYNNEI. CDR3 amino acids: CASLDGQSYEQYF. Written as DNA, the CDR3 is TGTGCCAGCCTGGATGGACAGTCCTACGAGCAGTACTTC. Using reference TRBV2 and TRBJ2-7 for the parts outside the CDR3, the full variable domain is EPEVTQTPSHQVTQMGQEVILRCVPISNHLYFYWYRQILGQKVEFLVSFYNNEISEKSEIFDDQFSVERPDGSNFTLKIRSTKLEDSAMYFCASLDGQSYEQYFGPGTRLTVT.

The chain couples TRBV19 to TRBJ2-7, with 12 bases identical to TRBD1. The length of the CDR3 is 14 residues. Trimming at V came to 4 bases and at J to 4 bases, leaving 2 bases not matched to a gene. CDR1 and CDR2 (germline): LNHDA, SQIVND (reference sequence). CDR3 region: CASSRDRGPYEQYF. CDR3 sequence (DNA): TGTGCCAGTAGTAGGGACAGGGGGCCTTACGAGCAGTACTTC.

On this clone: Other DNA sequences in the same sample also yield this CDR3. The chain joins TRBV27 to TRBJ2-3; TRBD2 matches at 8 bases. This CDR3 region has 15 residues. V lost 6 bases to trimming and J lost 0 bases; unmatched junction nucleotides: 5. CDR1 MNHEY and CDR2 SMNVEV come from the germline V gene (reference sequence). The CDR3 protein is CASSPSGSSTDTQYF. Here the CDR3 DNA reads TGTGCCAGCAGCCCTAGCGGGTCGAGCACAGATACGCAGTATTTT.

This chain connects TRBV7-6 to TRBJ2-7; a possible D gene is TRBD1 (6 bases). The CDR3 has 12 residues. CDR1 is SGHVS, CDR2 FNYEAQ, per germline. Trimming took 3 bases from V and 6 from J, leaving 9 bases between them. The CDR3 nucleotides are TGTGCCAGCAGCTTGACAGGAGGCGAGCAGTACTTC. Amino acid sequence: CASSLTGGEQYF.

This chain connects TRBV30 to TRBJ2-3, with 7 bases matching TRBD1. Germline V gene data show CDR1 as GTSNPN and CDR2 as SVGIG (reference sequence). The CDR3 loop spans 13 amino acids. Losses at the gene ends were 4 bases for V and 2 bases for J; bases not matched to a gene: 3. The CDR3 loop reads CAWTGGNTDTQYF. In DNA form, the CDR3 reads TGTGCCTGGACAGGGGGAAACACAGATACGCAGTATTTT.